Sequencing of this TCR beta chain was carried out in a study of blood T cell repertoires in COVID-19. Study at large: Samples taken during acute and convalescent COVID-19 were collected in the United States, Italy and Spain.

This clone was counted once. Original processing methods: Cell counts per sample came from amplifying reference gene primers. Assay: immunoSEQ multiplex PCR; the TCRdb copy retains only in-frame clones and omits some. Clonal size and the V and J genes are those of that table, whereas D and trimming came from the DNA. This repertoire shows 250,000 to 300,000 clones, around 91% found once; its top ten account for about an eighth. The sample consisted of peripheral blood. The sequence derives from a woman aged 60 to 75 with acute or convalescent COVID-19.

CDR3: CASSVDRGGRETQYF. The CDR3 DNA reads TGTGCCAGCAGCGTAGACCGGGGGGGTCGGGAGACCCAGTACTTC. The chain uses TRBV9 and TRBJ2-5; 8 nucleotides line up with TRBD2. From germline, CDR1 is SGDLS and CDR2 YYNGEE. The CDR3 runs 15 residues. V lost 0 bases and J lost 5; bases outside the gene matches: 6.